This T cell receptor beta chain was sequenced during a study of T cell repertoires in cytomegalovirus infection. Looking at the study overall: Based on public TCR beta signatures, there were indications of CMV infection and of a matching HLA type.

MiXCR, run by TCRdb on the reads, gives a single entry per CDR3 protein. The table lists roughly 720,000 distinct CDR3 sequences, under 40% of them singletons. CDR1 and CDR2 from the germline V gene are ENHRY and SYGVKD. The CDR3 totals 15 residues. V lost 4 bases to trimming and J lost 9 bases, with 22 bases between them. The rearrangement links TRBV10-3 to TRBJ2-7; D is perhaps TRBD2 (6 bases). This TCR was sampled from a human donor in good health (CMV status not recorded). Some clones in this sample may be carry-over from other donors' samples. The sample comprised PBMCs. The CDR3 coding sequence is TGTGCCATCAGTGCCTCTTCCGGGACTTCCCTAAGGCAGTACTTC. It yields the protein CAISASSGTSLRQYF.